This entry concerns a single T cell receptor (beta chain). TCRdb's table, derived via immunoSEQ multiplex PCR, lists solely in-frame clones and lacks some. The sample contains some 330,000 clones, roughly 88% of which appear only once. Germline assignment: CDR1 LGHNA and CDR2 YSLEER. J was trimmed by 3 bases and V by 3 bases; bases with no gene match: 9. This CDR3 is built from 18 residues. The entry originates in a study of cytomegalovirus exposure and HLA in healthy donors. The chain joins TRBV4-3 to TRBJ2-3; 13 bases align to TRBD2. The sample was PBMCs. The receptor comes from a woman in her late teens or twenties in good health and CMV-seronegative. The CDR3 nucleotides read TGCGCCAGCAGCCACGGACTAGCGGGAGTTTCGGGTACAGATACGCAGTATTTT. This sequence encodes CASSHGLAGVSGTDTQYF.